Listed below are T cell receptor beta chains from one sample, sequenced in a study of untreated major depressive disorder. Clones were sequenced by immunoSEQ multiplex PCR, and TCRdb holds only the in-frame ones, with some missing. The data show more than 20,000 clones, with over 85% seen just once and around 0.3% held by the top ten. The material sequenced was CD4+ T cells from PBMCs. These receptors were obtained from a man aged 25 to 40 in good health. Each CDR3 is given with its conserved first and last residue. A D gene is named only where the DNA matches it firmly. Expanded clones get a size class; other rows say once, few or many, or leave the size out.

TRBJ2-4 TRBV5-1 . . TGCGCCAGCAGCTTGGTGGGGCCCGGCGACATTCAGTACTTC CASSLVGPGDIQYF
TRBJ1-5 TRBV19 . . TGTGCCAGTAGTATCGTTGGCACAGCTGTTGGTGGGCCCCAGCATTTT CASSIVGTAVGGPQHF
TRBJ1-3 TRBV9 . . TGTGCCAGCGGGAGGGGCGACTCTGGAAACACCATATATTTT CASGRGDSGNTIYF
TRBJ2-3 TRBV11-1 . . TGTGCCAGCAGCCTCGGACACCACACAGATACGCAGTATTTT CASSLGHHTDTQYF
TRBJ2-1 TRBV29-1 . once TGCAGCGTTGATACTCGCTACAATGAGCAGTTCTTC CSVDTRYNEQFF
TRBJ1-5 TRBV6-1 TRBD1 . TGTGCCAGCAGTGCACAGGGGGTATATAGCAATCAGCCCCAGCATTTT CASSAQGVYSNQPQHF
TRBJ2-3 TRBV9 . . TGTGCCAGCAGCCCTTTAGTAGATACGCAGTATTTT CASSPLVDTQYF
TRBJ2-7 TRBV7-2 TRBD2 . TGTGCCAGCAGCCCCCTAGCGGGAGGGCCGGGGGAGCAGTACTTC CASSPLAGGPGEQYF
TRBJ2-1 TRBV6-5 . few TGTGCCAGCACCTTGGGGCGACCCAGCCTCAATGAGCAGTTCTTC CASTLGRPSLNEQFF
TRBJ1-1 TRBV4-3 . . TGCGCCAGCAGCCAAGGGGGGAACACTGAAGCTTTCTTT CASSQGGNTEAFF
TRBJ1-2 TRBV7-9 . . TGTGCCAGCAGCCCGGACAGCCGCGTTGGCTACACCTTC CASSPDSRVGYTF
TRBJ1-5 TRBV19 TRBD1 . TGTGCCAGTAACACAGGGGGGAATCAGCCCCAGCATTTT CASNTGGNQPQHF
TRBJ1-2 TRBV16 TRBD1 . TGTGCCAGCAGCCAAGCACCGGGACAGCTATATGGCTACACCTTC CASSQAPGQLYGYTF
TRBJ2-5 TRBV2 . . TGTGCCAGCAGTGTCCCTGGACCACGGGAAGGAGAGACCCAGTACTTC CASSVPGPREGETQYF
TRBJ2-5 TRBV20-1 TRBD1 . TGCAGTGCAACTACAGGGGGCCACTATTACTTC CSATTGGHYYF
TRBJ2-1 TRBV13 TRBD2 . TGTGCCAGCAGCCCCCGGAGGCTAGCGGGAGGTCCTCGCTCCTACAATGAGCAGTTCTTC CASSPRRLAGGPRSYNEQFF
TRBJ2-7 TRBV20-1 . . TGCAGTGCTCCTAGTATGGTCGAGCAGTACTTC CSAPSMVEQYF
TRBJ2-2 TRBV9 TRBD2 . TGTGCCAGCAGCCCGTCTCAGCGGGGGAACACCGGGGAGCTGTTTTTT CASSPSQRGNTGELFF
TRBJ2-5 TRBV5-1 TRBD1 . TGCGCCAGCAGCTTGGGACAGGGTGGGGAGACCCAGTACTTC CASSLGQGGETQYF
TRBJ1-3 TRBV19 TRBD1 . TGTGCCAGTAGTGCGCGGACAGGGATCGGAAACACCATATATTTT CASSARTGIGNTIYF
TRBJ2-5 TRBV18 . . TGTGCCAGCTCCTCAGGGAGTGCGGAGACCCAGTACTTC CASSSGSAETQYF
TRBJ2-5 TRBV7-2 . . TGTGCCAGCAGCTTTCGTGGGGAGACCCAGTACTTC CASSFRGETQYF
TRBJ2-3 TRBV21-1 . . TGTGCCAGCAGCAAAGCCCTCACACTTGATACGCAGTATTTT CASSKALTLDTQYF
TRBJ1-2 TRBV4-1 . . TGCGCCAGCAGCCAAGATCCCGGCAGAGCTAACTATGGCTACACCTTC CASSQDPGRANYGYTF
TRBJ2-1 TRBV9 . . TGTGCCAGCAGTGAAGCCCGCGGAGGCTCCTACAATGAGCAGTTCTTC CASSEARGGSYNEQFF
TRBJ2-1 TRBV5-1 TRBD1 once TGCGCCAGCAGCTTAGGGACAGTTTCCTACAATGAGCAGTTCTTC CASSLGTVSYNEQFF
TRBJ2-1 TRBV4-1 TRBD2 . TGCGCCAGCAGCGCAAGCGGGAGGGCTGACAATGAGCAGTTCTTC CASSASGRADNEQFF
TRBJ2-1 TRBV5-1 TRBD1 . TGCGCCAGCAGCTTGTTAGGCTCGGGGACAGGGGTGTACAATGAGCAGTTCTTC CASSLLGSGTGVYNEQFF
TRBJ2-2 TRBV9 TRBD1 . TGTGCCAGCAGCGCCCGGACAGGGGCCGCCGGGGAGCTGTTTTTT CASSARTGAAGELFF
TRBJ2-2 TRBV9 TRBD2 . TGTGCCAGCAGCGCCCAGGGACTAGCGTACACCGGGGAGCTGTTTTTT CASSAQGLAYTGELFF
TRBJ2-7 TRBV5-1 . once TGCGCCAGCAGCTTGGGGGAACTTTACGAGCAGTACTTC CASSLGELYEQYF
TRBJ2-1 TRBV7-8 TRBD2 . TGTGCCAGCAGCCCACCTACGACTAGCGCCAAATTCTTC CASSPPTTSAKFF
TRBJ2-5 TRBV29-1 TRBD1 . TGCAGCGTTGGGACAGGGGGCGGTTTGGAGACCCAGTACTTC CSVGTGGGLETQYF
TRBJ2-3 TRBV29-1 . . TGCAGCGTTGAATACGGGAGCACAGATACGCAGTATTTT CSVEYGSTDTQYF
TRBJ2-7 TRBV6-1 . . TGTGCCAGCAGTCGGGACCCTACCTACGAGCAGTACTTC CASSRDPTYEQYF
TRBJ2-2 TRBV4-2 . . TGTGCCAGCAGTCCTCTATTCCGGGGACCCATGGATCGGCGCGGGGAGCTGTTTTTT CASSPLFRGPMDRRGELFF
TRBJ2-1 TRBV6-5 TRBD2 . TGTGCCAGCAGGGGACTAGCGGGAGGGGACAATGAGCAGTTCTTC CASRGLAGGDNEQFF
TRBJ1-2 TRBV4-1 . . TGCGCCAGCAGCCATCCCATTAAGGGGAGCAGGGGAGGCTACACCTTC CASSHPIKGSRGGYTF
TRBJ1-1 TRBV18 . . TGTGCCAGCTCACAAGGACGTGTGAACACTGAAGCTTTCTTT CASSQGRVNTEAFF
TRBJ2-7 TRBV20-1 TRBD2 . TGCAGTGCCCTCTCAGCTAGCGGGAGGTCCTTC CSALSASGRSF
TRBJ1-5 TRBV4-1 . once TGCGCCAGCAGCCAAGATTCGGGGTTAGGGTCCGGTCAGCCCCAGCATTTT CASSQDSGLGSGQPQHF
TRBJ1-1 TRBV25-1 . . TGTGCCACCGTCGGGGGAATGAACACTGAAGCTTTCTTT CATVGGMNTEAFF
TRBJ2-7 TRBV9 TRBD2 . TGTGCCAGCAGCGTCTCTGGCGGGAGTAACGTGGACGAGCAGTACTTC CASSVSGGSNVDEQYF